One T cell receptor beta chain is described in this entry. As handled by the study authors: Amplification from reference gene primers served as the basis for estimated nucleated cell counts. TCRdb's copy holds only in-frame clones and misses some; the assay was immunoSEQ multiplex PCR. The V and J calls and clone size come from that table; D and trimming were worked out from the DNA. The sample lists roughly 120,000 clones, 88% occurring once. The CDR3 contains 14 residues. V shed 2 bases and J 7 bases; nucleotides not matched to a gene: 7. Per the germline V gene, CDR1 is MNHNS and CDR2 is SASEGT. The data stem from a study of blood T cell repertoires in COVID-19. Study-wide context: The origin of the acute and convalescent COVID-19 samples was the United States, Italy and Spain. T cells, B-cell-depleted T cells, or PBMCs provided the cDNA or gDNA that served as material.

The receptor comes from a woman aged 45 to 65 with active or convalescent COVID-19. Material for sequencing was peripheral blood. This chain links TRBV6-1 with TRBJ1-2, with 7 bases identical to TRBD1. The CDR3 coding sequence is TGTGCCAGCAGTGAATATGCAGGGGGAGGTGGCTACACCTTC. Translation gives CASSEYAGGGGYTF.